This entry is about one T cell receptor beta chain. What it binds is not known. These data come from a study of siplizumab effects on memory and regulatory T cells. The repertoire was sequenced with immunoSEQ multiplex PCR; TCRdb's copy has only in-frame clones and lacks some. In the table there are about 91,000 clones, 95% to 97% of which are singletons. CDR1 SGHRS and CDR2 YFSETQ come from the germline V gene. Trimming took off 4 bases at V and 2 bases at J, with 14 bases between the two ends. This CDR3 spans 15 amino acids. Regarding the study as a whole: With siplizumab, Treg-derived clones averaged roughly 66% of mappable alloreactive CD4+ clones, versus more than 25% in controls.

The sequenced material came from naive CD4+ T cells sorted from blood. This receptor was identified in a human donor in good health. The chain recombines TRBV5-1 with TRBJ2-3; possible D gene TRBD2, 5 bases. DNA for the CDR3: TGCGCCAGCAGCACCCCTAGCTCCCTCACAGATACGCAGTATTTT. Amino acid sequence: CASSTPSSLTDTQYF.